The next 14 T cell receptor beta chains were all read from a single sample in a study of blood T cell repertoires in COVID-19. Data came from immunoSEQ multiplex PCR; TCRdb stores just in-frame clones and leaves some out. The data contain roughly 60,000 clones, around nine tenths of them singletons. The sequenced material came from peripheral blood. These receptors were taken from a human donor with active COVID-19. The donor label of this sample is uncertain.

The rearrangement links TRBV4-3 to TRBJ2-3; D unresolved. V dropped 1 base and J dropped 6 bases, with 11 bases sitting between them. The CDR3 covers 14 residues. Germline V gene lookup returns CDR1 LGHNA and CDR2 YSLEER. The CDR3 loop is CASSQGQVLDTQYF. DNA for the CDR3: TGCGCCAGCAGCCAAGGTCAGGTATTGGATACGCAGTATTTT.

The chain has TRBV10-3 and TRBJ2-1; TRBD2 aligns across 11 bases. J was trimmed by 4 bases and V by 0 bases; bases with no gene match: 8. Germline V gives CDR1 ENHRY, CDR2 SYGVKD. The CDR3 loop spans 18 amino acids. The CDR3 nucleotides read TGTGCCATCAGTGAGTCGTCTAGCGGGAGGACCTTTTACAATGAGCAGTTCTTC. Translated, it gives CAISESSSGRTFYNEQFF.

The chain uses TRBV7-6 and TRBJ1-1, with a possible D match to TRBD1 (6 bases). CDR1 is SGHVS, CDR2 FNYEAQ, per germline. This CDR3 is 15 amino acids long. Between the trimmed V and J ends, which lost 1 base and 4 bases, there was a span of 13 bases. CDR3 DNA sequence: TGTGCCAGCAGCTTAGATGGGTCAGGGGCCACTGAAGCTTTCTTT. Encoded protein: CASSLDGSGATEAFF.

This clone was observed a few times. The chain employs TRBV20-1 and TRBJ2-7, with 9 bases lining up with TRBD1. The junction had 9 bases not matched to a gene; V was cut back by 3 bases and J by 0 bases. The CDR3 contains 16 residues. The germline CDR1 and CDR2 sequences are DFQATT and SNEGSKA (reference sequence). DNA of the CDR3: TGCAGTGCTAGTGAGTCGGGACAGGGAAGCTCCTACGAGCAGTACTTC. Its protein is CSASESGQGSSYEQYF.

Concerning this clone: An end of the junction differs from the germline gene, which may be a read error. The chain links TRBV7-7 to TRBJ2-7; D is unclear. Germline V lookup: CDR1 SSHAT, CDR2 FNYEAQ (reference sequence). This CDR3 comprises 13 residues. Written as DNA, the CDR3 is TGTGCTAGCAGCGCCGCGGCTAGTAGCGAGCAGTACTTC. Protein: CASSAAASSEQYF.

The chain is built from TRBV5-4 and TRBJ2-1, with D unresolved. V was pared by 5 bases and J by 5 bases, with 17 bases between. The CDR3 loop spans 15 amino acids. CDR1 SGHNT and CDR2 YYREEE come from the germline V gene (reference sequence). The CDR3 DNA sequence: TGTGCCAGCAGTGGCGCCGAACTATCCAACAATGAGCAGTTCTTC. Translating it yields CASSGAELSNNEQFF.

The chain is built from TRBV10-3 and TRBJ1-1; TRBD1 agrees at 8 bases. Germline V gene lookup returns CDR1 ENHRY and CDR2 SYGVKD. Unmatched junction bases numbered 11, after V lost 6 bases and J lost 5 bases. The CDR3 has 15 residues. This CDR3 is CAIRKAGGAGTEAFF. The CDR3 bases are TGTGCCATCAGGAAAGCAGGGGGCGCAGGAACTGAAGCTTTCTTT.

The V call is TRBV7-8, the J call TRBJ2-7; 9 positions agree with TRBD1. J gave up 4 bases and V 4 bases, and 5 bases lay outside the gene matches. The CDR3 extends over 14 amino acids. Germline CDR1 is SGHVS and CDR2 is FQNEAQ. The CDR3 reads CASSSSGQGYEQYF. CDR3 coding DNA: TGTGCCAGCAGCTCCTCGGGACAGGGTTACGAGCAGTACTTC.

The chain combines TRBV2 with TRBJ1-2; 7 nucleotides agree with TRBD1. V trimming: 6 bases; J trimming: 8 bases; junction bases outside the gene matches: 15. The CDR3 is 15 residues long. Germline V gene data show CDR1 as SNHLY and CDR2 as FYNNEI. The CDR3 coding sequence is TGTGCCAGCAGGGCTTCCCAAGACAGGGCTGGAGGCTACACCTTC. It codes for CASRASQDRAGGYTF. The full variable domain, in which reference TRBV2 and TRBJ1-2 provide the parts outside the CDR3, is EPEVTQTPSHQVTQMGQEVILRCVPISNHLYFYWYRQILGQKVEFLVSFYNNEISEKSEIFDDQFSVERPDGSNFTLKIRSTKLEDSAMYFCASRASQDRAGGYTFGSGTRLTVV.

The chain is built from TRBV18 and TRBJ1-4, with D hard to call. This CDR3 has 16 residues. V was cut by 3 bases and J by 8 bases, with 19 bases left in between. Germline CDR1 is KGHSH and CDR2 is LQKENI. The CDR3 sequence is CASSPQREGLDEKLFF. The CDR3 DNA sequence: TGTGCCAGCTCACCTCAGAGGGAGGGCTTGGACGAAAAACTGTTTTTT.

This clone appeared a few times. The chain joins TRBV19 to TRBJ2-2, with 11 bases lining up with TRBD2. This CDR3 spans 19 amino acids. Germline CDR1 is LNHDA and CDR2 is SQIVND (reference sequence). With 3 bases clipped from V and 5 bases from J, the junction kept 14 bases outside the gene matches. CDR3 sequence reads: CASSIMDRRLAGRTGELFF. CDR3 coding DNA: TGTGCCAGTAGTATTATGGACAGAAGACTAGCGGGAAGGACCGGGGAGCTGTTTTTT.

The chain uses TRBV28 and TRBJ1-1; TRBD1 might be the D (5 bases). V was pared by 10 bases and J by 9 bases, with 18 bases between. The CDR3 is made up of 12 amino acids. Germline values: CDR1 MDHEN, CDR2 SYDVKM. For the CDR3, the DNA is TGTGCCACCGGGGGGAGAGAAGCTCAAGCTTTCTTT. This translates into CATGGREAQAFF.

The chain combines TRBV12-5 with TRBJ2-7, with 9 positions matching TRBD1. CDR1 LGHNT and CDR2 FRNRAP come from the germline V gene. V shed 2 bases and J 4 bases; nucleotides not matched to a gene: 12. The CDR3 loop spans 17 amino acids. CDR3 sequence reads: CASGLTLGTGTLYEQYF. CDR3 in DNA: TGTGCTAGTGGTTTGACCCTTGGGACAGGGACATTATACGAGCAGTACTTC.

The sample holds one count of this clone. This chain uses TRBV7-8 with TRBJ2-1, with D possibly matching TRBD1 (5 bases). V was pared by 5 bases and J by 8 bases, with 16 bases between. The CDR3 sequence is 14 residues long. CDR1 and CDR2 (germline): SGHVS, FQNEAQ. The CDR3 protein is CASSGAVRYHEQFF. CDR3 coding DNA: TGTGCCAGCAGCGGGGCTGTACGGTACCATGAGCAGTTCTTC.